What follows describes a single TCR beta chain. Its antigen remains unidentified. The CDR3 is 13 amino acids. With 8 bases removed from V and 5 bases from J, the gap between germline ends came to 10 bases. From germline, CDR1 is WNHNN and CDR2 SYGVQD (reference sequence). The record originates from a study of cytomegalovirus exposure and HLA in healthy donors. About the study: When 398 donors were genotyped, about 86% of them were found to fall in the Caucasian-associated ancestry cluster. Study-level findings and limits: For most TCR sequences rarity was the rule, although some public TCRs occurred in many donors. Associated with cytomegalovirus, according to the listing, were 150 to 200 TCR beta chains.

Amplification used 60 Vbeta primers and 13 Jbeta primers. The method was immunoSEQ multiplex PCR; TCRdb's version includes in-frame clones alone and lacks a portion of them. This table holds approximately 180,000 clones, about 12% found once. Donors in the study were healthy people who gave bone marrow. The sequence was collected from a man in his forties or fifties in good health and CMV-seropositive. What was sequenced was PBMCs. The chain combines TRBV10-1 with TRBJ1-6, with D maybe TRBD1 (5 bases). The CDR3 DNA reads as TGCGCCAGCGGTTGGGGGGATAATTCACCCCTCCACTTT. Residues: CASGWGDNSPLHF.